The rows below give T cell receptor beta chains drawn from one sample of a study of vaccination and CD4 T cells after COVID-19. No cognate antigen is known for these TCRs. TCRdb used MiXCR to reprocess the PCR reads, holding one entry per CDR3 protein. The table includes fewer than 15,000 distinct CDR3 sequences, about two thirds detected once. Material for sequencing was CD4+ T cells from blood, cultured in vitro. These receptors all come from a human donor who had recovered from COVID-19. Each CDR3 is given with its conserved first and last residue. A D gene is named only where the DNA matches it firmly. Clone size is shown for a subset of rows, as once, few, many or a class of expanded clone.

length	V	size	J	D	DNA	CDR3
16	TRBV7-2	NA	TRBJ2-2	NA	TGTGCCAGCAGCTACGGTTCGGCAATGAACACCGGGGAGCTGTTTTTT	CASSYGSAMNTGELFF
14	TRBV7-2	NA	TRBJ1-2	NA	TGTGCCAGCAGCCCGTCGGGGTTTAACTATGGCTACACCTTC	CASSPSGFNYGYTF
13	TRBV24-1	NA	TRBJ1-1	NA	TGTGCCACCAGTGATCAGACCCTGGCTGGAGCTTTCTTT	CATSDQTLAGAFF
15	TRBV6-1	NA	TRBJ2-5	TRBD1	TGTGCCAGCAGGTCCGGGACAGGGAGCGGTGAGACCCAGTACTTC	CASRSGTGSGETQYF
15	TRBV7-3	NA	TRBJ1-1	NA	TGTGCCAGCAGCTTAACTCGGGACGGAAACACTGAAGCTTTCTTT	CASSLTRDGNTEAFF
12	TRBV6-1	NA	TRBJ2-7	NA	TGTGCCAGCACCACCAGGCCCTGGGAGCAGTACTTC	CASTTRPWEQYF
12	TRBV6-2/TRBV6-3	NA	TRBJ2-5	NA	TGTGCCAGCAGTTTCCATGGGGAGACCCAGTACTTC	CASSFHGETQYF
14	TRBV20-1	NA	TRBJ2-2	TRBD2	TGCAGTGCTAGCGGGAGGGCCTACGTCGGGGAGCTGTTTTTT	CSASGRAYVGELFF
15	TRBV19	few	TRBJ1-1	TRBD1	TGTGCCAGTAGTCGAGGATCCGGGACAGTTGGTGAAGCTTTCTTT	CASSRGSGTVGEAFF
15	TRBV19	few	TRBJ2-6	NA	TGTGCCAGTAGTATTACTTATTCTGGGGCCAACGTCCTGACTTTC	CASSITYSGANVLTF
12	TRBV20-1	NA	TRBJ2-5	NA	TGCAGTGCTCCGGGGGCAGGGGAGACCCAGTACTTC	CSAPGAGETQYF
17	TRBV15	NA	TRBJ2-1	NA	TGTGCCACCAGCTCTACTCCTAGCACTTTGTCCTACAATGAGCAGTTCTTC	CATSSTPSTLSYNEQFF
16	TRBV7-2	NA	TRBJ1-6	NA	TGTGCCAGCAGCTTAGGGCCAGGGAGGGTAATCTCACCCCTCCACTTT	CASSLGPGRVISPLHF
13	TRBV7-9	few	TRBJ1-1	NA	TGTGCCAGCAGCTTAGCGCTGGTGCAAGAGGCTTTCTTT	CASSLALVQEAFF
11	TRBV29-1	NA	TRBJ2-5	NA	TGCAGCGTTGGCCACCAAGAGACCCAGTACTTC	CSVGHQETQYF
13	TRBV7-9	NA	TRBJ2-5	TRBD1	TGTGCCAGCAGCTTGGGACAGGGGGCGACCCAGTACTTC	CASSLGQGATQYF
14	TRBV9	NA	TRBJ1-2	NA	TGTGCCAGCAGCGTTAGATTTACAGGGCATGGCTACACCTTC	CASSVRFTGHGYTF
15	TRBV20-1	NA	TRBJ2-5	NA	TGCAGTGCGGATGCTCGACAGGGGAGGGCCGAGACCCAGTACTTC	CSADARQGRAETQYF
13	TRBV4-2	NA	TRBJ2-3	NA	TGTGCCAGCGGGGGGCTGGGCACAGATACGCAGTATTTT	CASGGLGTDTQYF
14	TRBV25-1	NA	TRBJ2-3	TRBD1	TGTGCCAGCAGCAGGACAGGGGGCACAGATACGCAGTATTTT	CASSRTGGTDTQYF
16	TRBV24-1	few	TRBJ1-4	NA	TGTGCCACCAGTGATTTGCCACGCACGACTAATGAAAAACTGTTTTTT	CATSDLPRTTNEKLFF
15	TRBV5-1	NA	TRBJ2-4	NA	TGCGCCAGCAGCTTGGACGGTGCGGGGGCTAGTATTCAGTACTTC	CASSLDGAGASIQYF
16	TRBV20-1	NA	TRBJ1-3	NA	TGCAGTGCTAGAGATCTGAGGGGAGAAACTGGAAACACCATATATTTT	CSARDLRGETGNTIYF
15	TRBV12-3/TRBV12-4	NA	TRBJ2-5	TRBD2	TGTGCCAGCAGTCGCGAAAGGACTAGACAAGAGACCCAGTACTTC	CASSRERTRQETQYF
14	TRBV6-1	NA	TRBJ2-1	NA	TGTGCCAGCAGTATGAGGCAGTTATACAATGAGCAGTTCTTC	CASSMRQLYNEQFF
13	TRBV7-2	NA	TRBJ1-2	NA	TGTGCCAGCAGCCTAGGGGGTCACTATGGCTACACCTTC	CASSLGGHYGYTF
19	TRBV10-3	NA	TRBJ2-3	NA	TGTGCCATCAGTGGGAGGGGGTTTGGTAGTTCCGGGCGGCCAGATACGCAGTATTTT	CAISGRGFGSSGRPDTQYF
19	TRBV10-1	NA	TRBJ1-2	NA	TGCGCCAGCAGTGAGTCGAACGGAGGGCAGGGTAGGGCCCCCTATGGCTACACCTTC	CASSESNGGQGRAPYGYTF
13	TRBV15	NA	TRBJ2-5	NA	TGTGCCACAACAAACCAGGGGTGGGAGACCCAGTACTTC	CATTNQGWETQYF
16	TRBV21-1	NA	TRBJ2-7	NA	TGTGCCAGCAGCATCCCATTGACAGCCCCCCTCTACGAGCAGTACTTC	CASSIPLTAPLYEQYF
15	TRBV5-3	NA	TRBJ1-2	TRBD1	TGTGCCAGAAGCGGCGCGACAGGGGAACGCTATGGCTACACCTTC	CARSGATGERYGYTF
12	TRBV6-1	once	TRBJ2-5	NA	TGTGCCAGCAGTACACGTGAGGAGACCCAGTACTTC	CASSTREETQYF
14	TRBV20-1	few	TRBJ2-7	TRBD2	TGCAGTGCTCGACTAGCGGGAGGGCTCTCCGAGCAGTACTTC	CSARLAGGLSEQYF
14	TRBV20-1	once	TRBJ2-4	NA	TGCAGTGCTAGCCCAGCACTAGCCAAAAACATTCAGTACTTC	CSASPALAKNIQYF
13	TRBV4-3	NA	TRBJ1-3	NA	TGCGCCAGCAGCCAATGGCGGGGAGACACCATATATTTT	CASSQWRGDTIYF
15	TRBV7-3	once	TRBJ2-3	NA	TGTGCCAGCAGCTTAAGTTCCTTACGGGCAGATACGCAGTATTTT	CASSLSSLRADTQYF
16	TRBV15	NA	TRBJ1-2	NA	TGTGTCACCAGCAGAGATTCAGGACCCCGAGGGTATGGCTACACCTTC	CVTSRDSGPRGYGYTF
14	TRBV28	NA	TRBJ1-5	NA	TGTGCCAGCACCCGAGGAGGGGGCAATCAGCCCCAGCATTTT	CASTRGGGNQPQHF
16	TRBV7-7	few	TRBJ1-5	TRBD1	TGTGCCAGCAGCTTAGGTCGGGACAGGAATGGTCAGCCCCAGCATTTT	CASSLGRDRNGQPQHF
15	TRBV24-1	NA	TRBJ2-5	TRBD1	TGTGCCACCAGTGATCCCGGACAGGGGCTTGAGACCCAGTACTTC	CATSDPGQGLETQYF
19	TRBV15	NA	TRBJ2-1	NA	TGTGCCACCAGCAGACGACAGTTCTCGGACTGGAACAAGCCCCAACGGCAGTTCTTC	CATSRRQFSDWNKPQRQFF
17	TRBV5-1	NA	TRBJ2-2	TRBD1	TGCGCCAGCAGCTTGCTGCGGGACAGGGGAAACACCGGGGAGCTGTTTTTT	CASSLLRDRGNTGELFF
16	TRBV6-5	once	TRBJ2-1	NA	TGTGCCAGCAGTTACTCTTCCCAGCGGGCTTACAATGAGCAGTTCTTC	CASSYSSQRAYNEQFF
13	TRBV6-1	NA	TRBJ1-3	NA	TGTGCCAGCAGTGAAGACGAGGGAAACACCATATATTTT	CASSEDEGNTIYF
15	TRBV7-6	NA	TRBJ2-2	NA	TGTGCCAGCAGCTTGGCGGCAATTGGGCCCGGGGAGCTGTTTTTT	CASSLAAIGPGELFF
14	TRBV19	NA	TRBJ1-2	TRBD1	TGTGCCAGTAGTCCAGACAGGGGGCCAGATGGCTACACCTTC	CASSPDRGPDGYTF